The 21 T cell receptor beta chains given below trace back to one sample, sequenced in a study of blood T cells in healthy people across ages. A second PCR of 7 to 11 cycles used a sample-barcoded 5' primer and a J-beta primer mix. Using its own MiXCR run on the 5' RACE reads, TCRdb lists one record per CDR3 protein. The sample includes about 930,000 distinct CDR3 sequences, approximately 32% of them seen just once. This same sample was also taken into another study, of T cells of mothers and their children.

Sequences were obtained from blood. The origin of the receptors is a middle-aged woman in good health.

Comments on this clonotype: A read error may explain this, as a much larger clone is one base away. The rearrangement links TRBV4-2 to TRBJ2-3; D gene unclear. The germline CDR1 and CDR2 sequences are LGHNA and YNFKEQ. This CDR3 contains 16 residues. The chain's CDR3 is CAGSQVGPLSTDTQYF. The CDR3 nucleotides are TGTGCCGGCAGCCAAGTAGGCCCCCTTAGCACAGATACGCAGTATTTT.

In this sample, this clonotype turned up once. This chain links TRBV3-1 with TRBJ1-3, with D perhaps matching TRBD1 (5 bases). The germline CDR1 and CDR2 sequences are LGHDT and YNNKEL (reference sequence). The CDR3 sequence is 14 residues long. Trimming removed 4 bases at V and 9 bases at J, with 16 bases between. CDR3 in DNA: TGTGCCAGCAGCCCGTCTTCTAGGGGTGGCACCATATATTTT. Protein product: CASSPSSRGGTIYF.

This clonotype occurred many times. The chain has TRBV6-5 and TRBJ2-7, with D uncertain. Trimming shortened V by 5 bases and J by 6 bases, and 11 bases separated the two germline ends. The CDR3 sequence is 12 residues long. Per the germline V gene, CDR1 is MNHEY and CDR2 is SVGAGI. The CDR3 DNA is TGTGCCAGCAGTGCTCCAGCCCGCGAGCAGTACTTC. Translated, it gives CASSAPAREQYF.

The V and J genes are TRBV6-2 or TRBV6-3 and TRBJ2-3, with D perhaps matching TRBD1 (5 bases). Germline V gene sequence: CDR1 MNHEY, CDR2 SVGEGT. V was clipped by 8 bases and J by 0 bases, with 15 bases between them. The CDR3 is 15 residues long. CDR3: CASRRQLGSTDTQYF. CDR3 bases: TGTGCCAGCCGTCGACAGTTGGGAAGCACAGATACGCAGTATTTT.

There are a few counts of this clonotype. DNA of the CDR3: TGTGCCAGCAGCTTAGGAGGGGCGAGTGGGGCCAACGTCCTGACTTTC. This gives the protein CASSLGGASGANVLTF. The gene calls are TRBV7-9 and TRBJ2-6; D possibly uses TRBD1 or TRBD2 (5 bases each). The germline gives CDR1 SEHNR, CDR2 FQNEAQ (reference sequence). The CDR3 has 16 residues. Trimming took 1 base from V and 3 from J, leaving 10 bases between them.

The sample holds a few counts of this clonotype. With a much larger clone just one base away, this may be a read error. This chain connects TRBV7-6 to TRBJ2-6, with a weak D call TRBD1 (5 bases). The germline CDR1 and CDR2 sequences are SGHVS and FNYEAQ. The CDR3 is 15 amino acids. The CDR3 DNA is TGTGCCAGCAGCTTAACAATCTCTGGGGCCAACGTCCGGACTTTC. Encoded protein: CASSLTISGANVRTF. Based on the CDR3 plus reference TRBV7-6 and TRBJ2-6, the full variable domain is GAGVSQSPRYKVTKRGQDVALRCDPISGHVSLYWYRQALGQGPEFLTYFNYEAQQDKSGLPNDRFSAERPEGSISTLTIQRTEQRDSAMYRCASSLTISGANVRTFGAGSRLTVL.

The CDR3 protein is CASTSLGTDYGYTF. The CDR3 DNA reads as TGTGCCAGCACCAGTTTAGGGACAGACTATGGCTACACCTTC. V gene TRBV9 combines with J gene TRBJ1-2; 7 nucleotides align to TRBD1. The V gene's germline CDR1 is SGDLS and CDR2 YYNGEE. Trimming removed 6 bases from V and 3 bases from J; junction bases left unmatched: 8. The CDR3 spans 14 residues. Full variable domain (outside the CDR3, taken from reference TRBV9 and TRBJ1-2): DSGVTQTPKHLITATGQRVTLRCSPRSGDLSVYWYQQSLDQGLQFLIQYYNGEERAKGNILERFSAQQFPDLHSELNLSSLELGDSALYFCASTSLGTDYGYTFGSGTRLTVV.

The rearrangement uses TRBV20-1 and TRBJ2-5, with TRBD1 as a possible D gene (6 bases). TRBJ2-7 explains the end of the DNA better; the J call may be wrong. Germline-derived CDR1 and CDR2 are DFQATT and SNEGSKA (reference sequence). The CDR3 is made up of 12 amino acids. The DNA of the CDR3 is TGCAGTGCTAGCTTAACAGGGACCGAGCAGTACTTC. Residues: CSASLTGTEQYF.

This clonotype was detected a few times. The chain employs TRBV20-1 and TRBJ2-1; no firm D call. The germline V gene encodes CDR1 DFQATT and CDR2 SNEGSKA (reference sequence). V lost 1 base to trimming and J lost 2 bases, with 12 bases between them. The CDR3 loop spans 15 amino acids. In DNA form, the CDR3 reads TGCAGTGCTAGAGGTGCTGCTGGCACCTACAATGAGCAGTTCTTC. Its protein product is CSARGAAGTYNEQFF.

About this clonotype: No conserved phenylalanine or tryptophan is present at the end of the CDR3, so a read error is the likely explanation. The rearrangement uses TRBV7-2 and TRBJ1-1; a weak D match, TRBD1 (6 bases). Germline CDR1 and CDR2: SGHTA and FQGNSA. V lost 1 base and J 7 bases, leaving 16 bases between the germline ends. This CDR3 has 15 residues. The CDR3: CASSLDGQGGLEAFL. In nucleotides, the CDR3 is TGTGCCAGCAGCTTAGATGGTCAAGGGGGTCTTGAAGCTTTCCTT.

The chain is built from TRBV7-2 and TRBJ2-3; the match to TRBD1 covers 10 bases. Germline-derived CDR1 and CDR2 are SGHTA and FQGNSA. The CDR3 consists of 15 residues. V dropped 5 bases and J dropped 10; count of bases not matched to a gene: 12. The CDR3: CASSQDRGRFYPQYF. As DNA, the CDR3 is TGTGCCAGCAGCCAAGACAGGGGGCGGTTTTATCCGCAGTATTTT.

The chain employs TRBV9 and TRBJ1-5, with no clear D. This CDR3 contains 11 residues. Looked up from germline, CDR1 is SGDLS and CDR2 is YYNGEE. Trimming cost V 0 bases and J 5 bases, with 0 bases left between them. This CDR3 is CASSVDQPQHF. In DNA, the CDR3 is TGTGCCAGCAGCGTAGATCAGCCCCAGCATTTT.

The chain uses TRBV2 and TRBJ2-5; D might be TRBD2 (7 bases). The CDR3 contains 15 residues. Trimming removed 2 bases at V and 5 bases at J, with 15 bases between. From germline, CDR1 is SNHLY and CDR2 FYNNEI. CDR3 nucleotide sequence: TGTGCCAGCAGTGAACGGGGGGCTAGTTGGGAGACCCAGTACTTC. This gives the protein CASSERGASWETQYF.

This sequence joins TRBV12-3 or TRBV12-4 and TRBJ1-2; D perhaps matches TRBD1 (6 bases). Trimming stripped 6 bases from V and 3 bases from J, with 17 bases between. CDR3 length: 15 residues. The CDR3 DNA follows: TGTGCCAGCAGCCCCGGGACAAGGGGCTACTATGGCTACACCTTC. This translates into CASSPGTRGYYGYTF.

This chain connects TRBV7-9 to TRBJ2-2; 9 bases agree with TRBD1. Germline V lookup: CDR1 SEHNR, CDR2 FQNEAQ (reference sequence). Unmatched junction bases numbered 12, after V lost 1 base and J lost 6 bases. The length of the CDR3 is 18 residues. The CDR3 loop is CASSLGSGTGPLAGELFF. The DNA of the CDR3 is TGTGCCAGCAGCTTAGGGTCCGGGACAGGGCCTTTAGCCGGGGAGCTGTTTTTT.

V usage is TRBV28 and J usage is TRBJ1-4, with D possibly being TRBD1 (5 bases). The V and J ends lost 6 bases and 0 bases respectively, with 11 bases between them. Germline V gives CDR1 MDHEN, CDR2 SYDVKM. CDR3 length: 15 amino acids. CDR3 sequence (DNA): TGTGCCAGCAGAGTGGGGCCCCCAACTAATGAAAAACTGTTTTTT. It codes for CASRVGPPTNEKLFF.

The chain uses TRBV30 and TRBJ2-7, with 9 bases matching TRBD1. V dropped 6 bases and J dropped 2; count of bases not matched to a gene: 11. The germline V gene has CDR1 GTSNPN and CDR2 SVGIG (reference sequence). CDR3 size: 15 residues. The CDR3 spells CACTTRQGVAYEQYF. CDR3 nucleotides: TGTGCCTGCACTACCCGACAGGGGGTAGCCTACGAGCAGTACTTC.

This clonotype was counted a few times. CDR3 coding DNA: TGCAGTGCCACCACGGATAACTATGGCTACACCTTC. It codes for CSATTDNYGYTF. The chain uses TRBV20-1 and TRBJ1-2; no clear D gene. The length of the CDR3 is 12 residues. The V end was cut by 6 bases, the J end by 1 base, with 9 bases between. In germline, CDR1 is DFQATT, CDR2 SNEGSKA (reference sequence).

Notes on this clonotype: The junction does not match germline at one end; this may be a read error. The chain has TRBV5-4 and TRBJ2-5; the D gene could be TRBD1 or TRBD2 (6 bases each). The CDR3 has 11 amino acids. The germline gives CDR1 SGHNT, CDR2 YYREEE (reference sequence). CDR3 sequence: CGSSLRGEQYF. The CDR3 nucleotides are TGTGGCAGCAGCTTAAGGGGGGAGCAGTACTTC.

This clonotype has a count of ten or more. V usage is TRBV5-1 and J usage is TRBJ2-5; TRBD1 or TRBD2 may be the D gene (5 bases each). CDR1 is SGHRS and CDR2 is YFSETQ in the germline V gene. The CDR3 covers 15 residues. Trimming removed 0 bases at V and 1 base at J, with 10 bases between. CDR3: CASSLAPGTQETQYF. In nucleotides, the CDR3 is TGCGCCAGCAGCTTGGCCCCAGGGACCCAAGAGACCCAGTACTTC.

V usage is TRBV28 and J usage is TRBJ2-5; D is perhaps TRBD1 (5 bases). Germline V gene sequence: CDR1 MDHEN, CDR2 SYDVKM. Trimming took off 1 base at V and 5 bases at J, with 17 bases between the two ends. This CDR3 is built from 16 residues. The CDR3 loop reads CASSLFNQGHIETQYF. CDR3 in DNA: TGTGCCAGCAGTTTATTCAATCAGGGTCATATCGAGACCCAGTACTTC.